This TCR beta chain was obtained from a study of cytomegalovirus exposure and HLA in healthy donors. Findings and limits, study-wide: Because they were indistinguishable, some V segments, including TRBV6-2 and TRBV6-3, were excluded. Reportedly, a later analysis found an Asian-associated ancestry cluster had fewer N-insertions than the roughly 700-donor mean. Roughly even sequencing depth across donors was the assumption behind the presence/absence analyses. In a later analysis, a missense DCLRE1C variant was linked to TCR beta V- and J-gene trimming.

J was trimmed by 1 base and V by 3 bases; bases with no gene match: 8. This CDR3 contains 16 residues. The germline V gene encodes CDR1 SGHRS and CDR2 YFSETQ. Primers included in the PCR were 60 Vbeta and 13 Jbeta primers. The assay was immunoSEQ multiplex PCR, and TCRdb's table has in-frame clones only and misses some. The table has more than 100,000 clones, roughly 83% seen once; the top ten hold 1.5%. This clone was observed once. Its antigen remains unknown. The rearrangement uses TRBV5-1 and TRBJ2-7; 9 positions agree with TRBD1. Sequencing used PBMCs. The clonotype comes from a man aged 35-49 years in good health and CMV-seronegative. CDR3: CASSSGGQGGSYEQYF. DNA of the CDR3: TGCGCCAGCAGCTCCGGGGGACAGGGAGGGTCCTACGAGCAGTACTTC.